Described below is a single T cell receptor (beta chain) sequence and its context. One junction end does not reproduce the germline sequence, and a read error may be involved. This record comes from a study of tumor-infiltrating lymphocytes in primary liver carcinoma. The researchers produced TCR beta cDNA from 500 ng total RNA with a constant-region primer. Slightly modified ARM-PCR, run as three nested multiplex PCR rounds, produced the TCR beta libraries. A C-beta reverse primer was combined with TRBV1-TRBV30 forward primers in the first two PCR rounds, and each round had approximately 10 cycles. TCRdb re-called the multiplex PCR reads with MiXCR, one entry per CDR3 protein. The sample records tens of thousands of distinct CDR3 sequences, over 60% being singletons. The germline CDR1 and CDR2 sequences are SEHNR and FQNEAQ (reference sequence). This CDR3 is built from 16 residues. The source material, about 19-30 mg of unsorted bulk tissue, was used to co-extract RNA and DNA. Patients were treatment-naive with chronic HBV infection.

Sequenced input: liver tumor tissue from sampling region 4. Subset of the sample: tumor region T4, right-lateral pole. The sequence came from a man aged 40-50 years with primary liver carcinoma and hepatitis B virus infection. The gene calls are TRBV7-9 and TRBJ2-3; D uncertain. The CDR3 protein is CASSSPRTRSTDTQYF. Written as DNA, the CDR3 is TGTGCTAGCAGCTCCCCGCGGACCCGGAGCACAGATACGCAGTATTTT.